This entry lists 21 T cell receptor beta chains sequenced from one sample in a study of OX40 agonist ivuxolimab in advanced cancers. TCRdb's table, derived via immunoSEQ multiplex PCR, lists solely in-frame clones and lacks some. This table holds tens of thousands of clones, roughly 90% found once. The sample was CD4+ or CD8+ T cells sorted from blood, taken in a trial of the OX40 agonist ivuxolimab. The receptors come from an adult with an advanced solid tumor such as melanoma, head and neck, liver or kidney cancer.

The rearrangement links TRBV13 to TRBJ2-1, with 8 bases that match TRBD1. The J segment lost 8 bases and the V segment lost 5 bases, leaving 11 bases of the junction unmatched. Germline CDR1 is PRHDT and CDR2 is FYEKMQ (reference sequence). The length of the CDR3 is 15 residues. CDR3 residues: CASSPPDRGSYEQFF. Written as DNA, the CDR3 is TGTGCCAGCAGCCCCCCCGACAGGGGATCGTATGAGCAGTTCTTC.

This chain uses TRBV19 with TRBJ2-1, with D unclear. V was clipped by 4 bases and J by 4 bases, with 5 bases between them. CDR1 is LNHDA and CDR2 is SQIVND in the germline V gene (reference sequence). The CDR3 is 12 residues long. In DNA form, the CDR3 reads TGTGCCAGTAGTACCTATTACAATGAGCAGTTCTTC. Translating gives CASSTYYNEQFF.

V is TRBV29-1 and J is TRBJ1-4; D possibly corresponds to TRBD1 (6 bases). This CDR3 spans 12 amino acids. V shed 8 bases and J shed 7 bases, with 14 bases lying between them. Germline CDR1 and CDR2: SQVTM and ANQGSEA. CDR3 in DNA: TGCAGCTCTGGGGGCTCGGGTGAAAAACTGTTTTTT. Protein: CSSGGSGEKLFF.

This chain joins TRBV6-1 and TRBJ1-1; a possible D gene is TRBD1 (5 bases). Trimming took 8 bases from V and 3 from J, leaving 13 bases between them. The CDR3 is 13 amino acids. The germline CDR1 and CDR2 sequences are MNHNS and SASEGT. The CDR3 DNA reads TGTGCCAGCTGGTGGGGGACGGACACTGAAGCTTTCTTT. Translation: CASWWGTDTEAFF.

The chain recombines TRBV5-6 with TRBJ2-1; D gene unclear. Per the germline V gene, CDR1 is SGHDT and CDR2 is YYEEEE. The V end lost 1 base, the J end lost 4 bases, and 12 bases lay between the germline ends. This CDR3 is 15 amino acids long. The CDR3 loop is CASSLYWGGYNEQFF. DNA for the CDR3: TGTGCCAGCAGCTTGTACTGGGGTGGATACAATGAGCAGTTCTTC. The whole variable domain, filled in from reference TRBV5-6 and TRBJ2-1, reads DAGVTQSPTHLIKTRGQQVTLRCSPKSGHDTVSWYQQALGQGPQFIFQYYEEEERQRGNFPDRFSGHQFPNYSSELNVNALLLGDSALYLCASSLYWGGYNEQFFGPGTRLTVL.

In this sample, this clone turned up once. Mismatch with germline at one junction end may stem from a read error. V is TRBV7-7 and J is TRBJ2-7, with 8 bases lining up with TRBD1. This CDR3 spans 14 amino acids. The germline V gene has CDR1 SSHAT and CDR2 FNYEAQ (reference sequence). The chain's CDR3 is CASSSGTGPYEQYF. The CDR3 DNA follows: TGTGCTAGCAGCTCCGGGACAGGTCCCTACGAGCAGTACTTC.

This chain links TRBV7-9 with TRBJ2-7; no firm D call. The CDR3 has 16 amino acids. V lost 0 bases, J lost 0 bases, and 12 bases lay in between. The germline V gene encodes CDR1 SEHNR and CDR2 FQNEAQ (reference sequence). The CDR3 protein is CASSLARLQSSYEQYF. Here the CDR3 DNA reads TGTGCCAGCAGCTTAGCGCGGCTACAGAGCTCCTACGAGCAGTACTTC.

The CDR3 loop reads CASSLDYEQYF. CDR3 sequence (DNA): TGCGCCAGCAGTCTCGACTACGAGCAGTACTTC. This sequence joins TRBV10-2 and TRBJ2-7; D ambiguous. Germline-derived CDR1 and CDR2 are WSHSY and SAAADI. V lost 5 bases and J 3 bases, leaving 5 bases between the germline ends. The CDR3 is made up of 11 amino acids.

This clone was counted a single time. J is TRBJ2-2 and V is TRBV13; possible D gene TRBD1, 5 bases. The germline V gene encodes CDR1 PRHDT and CDR2 FYEKMQ (reference sequence). CDR3 length equals 14 residues. V was shortened by 2 bases and J by 6 bases, with 10 bases between the two germline ends. CDR3 sequence: CASSLQGWAGELFF. CDR3 sequence (DNA): TGTGCCAGCAGCTTACAGGGTTGGGCCGGGGAGCTGTTTTTT.

This rearrangement joins TRBV27 to TRBJ1-1; D perhaps matches TRBD1 (6 bases). The CDR3 has 15 residues. Deletions cut 0 bases from V and 4 bases from J, with 12 bases between. CDR1 is MNHEY, CDR2 SMNVEV, per germline (reference sequence). CDR3 region: CASSLSGGGFTEAFF. DNA for the CDR3: TGTGCCAGCAGTTTATCGGGAGGGGGATTCACTGAAGCTTTCTTT.

The chain recombines TRBV18 with TRBJ2-1; weak D call: TRBD1 (6 bases). Between the trimmed V and J ends, which lost 2 bases and 6 bases, there was a span of 20 bases. CDR1 is KGHSH and CDR2 is LQKENI in the germline V gene. The CDR3 loop spans 17 amino acids. DNA of the CDR3: TGTGCCAGCTCACCAATACAGGGCCTTCCCAGCTTCAATGAGCAGTTCTTC. Its protein is CASSPIQGLPSFNEQFF.

The genes are TRBV10-3 and TRBJ2-5; D not certain. The ends were cut back, 4 bases at V and 1 base at J, with 4 bases in the middle. The CDR3 runs 12 residues. Per the germline V gene, CDR1 is ENHRY and CDR2 is SYGVKD. CDR3: CAISGGQETQYF. The DNA for the CDR3 is TGTGCCATCAGTGGTGGCCAAGAGACCCAGTACTTC.

This clone was recorded only once. This CDR3 is CASSEKVYSNQPQHF. CDR3 in DNA: TGTGCCAGCAGTGAGAAGGTGTATAGCAATCAGCCCCAGCATTTT. The chain couples TRBV6-1 to TRBJ1-5, with D hard to call. This CDR3 comprises 15 residues. Germline CDR1 is MNHNS and CDR2 is SASEGT. The V and J ends lost 3 bases and 0 bases respectively, with 9 bases between them.

This clone was seen only a few times. V usage is TRBV6-6 and J usage is TRBJ1-2; D remains unclear. Trimming took off 0 bases at V and 6 bases at J, with 11 bases between the two ends. The germline V gene encodes CDR1 MNHNY and CDR2 SVGAGI (reference sequence). There are 14 residues in the CDR3. The DNA for the CDR3 is TGTGCCAGCAGTTACTCAGTGTCAGGCGATGGCTACACCTTC. Translating gives CASSYSVSGDGYTF.

The chain links TRBV7-9 to TRBJ1-6; no reliable D call. CDR3 length equals 16 residues. Germline V gene sequence: CDR1 SEHNR, CDR2 FQNEAQ (reference sequence). V was trimmed by 2 bases and J by 6 bases, leaving 14 bases between them. CDR3 loop: CASSLYPESTNSPLHF. CDR3 sequence (DNA): TGTGCCAGCAGCTTATACCCTGAATCGACTAATTCACCCCTCCACTTT.

CDR3 in DNA: TGTGCCAGCTCACCACCGATTCCGGGACACGGTTTCCAGCAGTACTTC. Amino acids: CASSPPIPGHGFQQYF. The chain has TRBV18 and TRBJ2-7; maybe TRBD1 (6 bases). V was trimmed by 0 bases and J by 8 bases, leaving 20 bases between them. CDR3 length equals 16 residues. Germline V gene lookup returns CDR1 KGHSH and CDR2 LQKENI.

The chain couples TRBV13 to TRBJ2-7, with D maybe TRBD1 (6 bases). CDR3 length: 15 amino acids. The germline CDR1 and CDR2 sequences are PRHDT and FYEKMQ (reference sequence). With 5 bases removed from V and 2 bases from J, the gap between germline ends came to 16 bases. The CDR3 DNA follows: TGTGCCAGCAGCCCGACCGGAACAGGGACCTACGAGCAGTACTTC. Its translation: CASSPTGTGTYEQYF.

The chain carries TRBV13 and TRBJ1-1; tentatively, D is TRBD1 (5 bases). The germline gives CDR1 PRHDT, CDR2 FYEKMQ (reference sequence). The V gene lost 5 bases and the J gene lost 1 base, with 11 bases spanning the gap. The CDR3 is 14 amino acids. The DNA for the CDR3 is TGTGCCAGCAGCCCGGGACGCCCGAACACTGAAGCTTTCTTT. This encodes CASSPGRPNTEAFF.

The chain employs TRBV9 and TRBJ2-2, with TRBD1 matching 7 bases. V shed 3 bases, J shed 5 bases, and the junction held 1 base outside the gene matches. The CDR3 runs 13 residues. Germline V CDR1 and CDR2: SGDLS, YYNGEE. This CDR3 is CASSATGTGELFF. CDR3 coding DNA: TGTGCCAGCAGCGCGACAGGGACCGGGGAGCTGTTTTTT. The full variable domain, with the rest looked up from reference TRBV9 and TRBJ2-2, is DSGVTQTPKHLITATGQRVTLRCSPRSGDLSVYWYQQSLDQGLQFLIQYYNGEERAKGNILERFSAQQFPDLHSELNLSSLELGDSALYFCASSATGTGELFFGEGSRLTVL.

The table lists this clone with a few counts. CDR3 sequence (DNA): TGTGCCAGCAGTTTACGGCTTCATGGGGGCGAGCAGTACTTC. It is translated as CASSLRLHGGEQYF. The chain couples TRBV27 to TRBJ2-7; D tentatively reads TRBD1 or TRBD2 (5 bases each). The germline V gene encodes CDR1 MNHEY and CDR2 SMNVEV (reference sequence). Trimming took 2 bases from V and 6 from J, leaving 14 bases between them. The CDR3 extends over 14 amino acids.

CDR3 nucleotides: TGCACGGGGGCCTCGAACACCGGGGAGCTGTTTTTT. Translation gives CTGASNTGELFF. The genes are TRBV29-1 and TRBJ2-2; D might be TRBD1 or TRBD2, each matching 6 bases. CDR1 and CDR2 from the germline V gene are SQVTM and ANQGSEA. The CDR3 consists of 12 residues.